This TCR beta chain was sequenced in a study of OX40 agonist ivuxolimab in advanced cancers. Study-wide results and limits: Partial responders at 0.1-3.0 mg/kg showed near-lowest clonal expansion.

Trimming took 4 bases from V and 2 from J; bases not matched to a gene: 7. The length of the CDR3 is 15 residues. Germline V lookup: CDR1 SGHKS, CDR2 YYEKEE (reference sequence). Concerning this clone itself: Its antigen is unidentified.

Profiled with immunoSEQ multiplex PCR; TCRdb holds only in-frame clones, not every one. The table includes roughly 83,000 clones, approximately 84% detected once. This specimen was CD4+ or CD8+ T cells sorted from blood, taken in a trial of the OX40 agonist ivuxolimab. The receptor was isolated from an adult with an advanced solid tumor such as melanoma, head and neck, liver or kidney cancer. V usage is TRBV5-5 and J usage is TRBJ2-7, with 9 bases lining up with TRBD2. The CDR3 loop is CASSLRLAEAYEQYF. CDR3 DNA: TGTGCCAGCAGCCTGAGACTAGCGGAAGCCTACGAGCAGTACTTC.